What follows are 7 T cell receptor beta chains derived from one specimen sequenced in a study of shared clonotypes between healthy human individuals. Clones were read by immunoSEQ multiplex PCR, and TCRdb kept only the in-frame ones, dropping some. The repertoire consists of some 2,500,000 clones, with approximately 93% occurring once and the leading ten covering around 0.4%. The sequencing sample was made of naive CD4+ T cells from PBMCs. Subset of the sample: CD45RA+ positively selected. The receptors come from a man aged 18 to 30 in good health. Some clones in this sample may be carry-over from other donors' samples.

The rearrangement uses TRBV18 and TRBJ2-7; 9 bases map to TRBD1. With 4 bases clipped from V and 3 bases from J, the junction kept 7 bases outside the gene matches. CDR1 is KGHSH, CDR2 LQKENI, per germline. The CDR3 covers 15 residues. The CDR3 is CASSLTQGALYEQYF. The CDR3 nucleotides read TGTGCCAGCTCACTCACACAGGGGGCTCTCTACGAGCAGTACTTC. Supplemented by reference TRBV18 and TRBJ2-7, the full variable domain reads NAGVMQNPRHLVRRRGQEARLRCSPMKGHSHVYWYRQLPEEGLKFMVYLQKENIIDESGMPKERFSAEFPKEGPSILRIQQVVRGDSAAYFCASSLTQGALYEQYFGPGTRLTVT.

The chain joins TRBV27 to TRBJ2-5; D is perhaps TRBD2 (5 bases). The germline V gene has CDR1 MNHEY and CDR2 SMNVEV (reference sequence). V gave up 4 bases and J gave up 0 bases, with 21 bases separating them. The CDR3 covers 18 residues. The CDR3 DNA reads as TGTGCCAGCAGTTCAAGGCCCGAGCGGAGCTGGAACCAAGAGACCCAGTACTTC. It encodes CASSSRPERSWNQETQYF.

Details on this clone: Other DNA sequences in this specimen translate into the identical CDR3. The gene calls are TRBV5-4 and TRBJ2-5; D remains unclear. Germline lookup yields CDR1 SGHNT and CDR2 YYREEE (reference sequence). Trimming left V 0 bases short and J 3 bases short, with 3 bases between. The CDR3 runs 12 residues. This CDR3 is CASSLGEETQYF. CDR3 coding DNA: TGTGCCAGCAGCTTGGGTGAAGAGACCCAGTACTTC.

The chain is built from TRBV5-1 and TRBJ2-1, with a weak D call TRBD1 (5 bases). CDR1 and CDR2 from the germline V gene are SGHRS and YFSETQ. The V and J ends lost 0 bases and 2 bases respectively, with 9 bases between them. The CDR3 contains 15 residues. In DNA, the CDR3 is TGCGCCAGCAGCTTGGTGGGGCCCCCCTACAATGAGCAGTTCTTC. Its translation: CASSLVGPPYNEQFF.

This chain links TRBV5-1 with TRBJ2-2; a weak D match, TRBD1 (6 bases). In germline, CDR1 is SGHRS, CDR2 YFSETQ. V gave up 4 bases and J gave up 3 bases, with 10 bases separating them. This CDR3 is built from 14 residues. The CDR3 bases are TGCGCCAGCAGCCAGGGGCGATACACCGGGGAGCTGTTTTTT. It yields the protein CASSQGRYTGELFF.

The J gene is TRBJ2-6, the V gene TRBV7-2; tentatively, D is TRBD2 (6 bases). The germline CDR1 and CDR2 sequences are SGHTA and FQGNSA. This CDR3 region has 16 residues. Trimming stripped 1 base from V and 3 bases from J, with 10 bases between. The CDR3 loop reads CASSLGAGFGANVLTF. DNA of the CDR3: TGTGCCAGCAGCTTAGGCGCGGGATTTGGGGCCAACGTCCTGACTTTC.

As to this clone: Distinct nucleotide sequences in the sample also encode this CDR3. This chain links TRBV11-2 with TRBJ2-7, with D unresolved. V lost 5 bases and J 3 bases, leaving 11 bases between the germline ends. CDR3 length: 13 amino acids. Per the germline V gene, CDR1 is SGHAT and CDR2 is FQNNGV. The CDR3: CASSPRRSYEQYF. CDR3 DNA: TGTGCCAGCAGCCCCAGAAGGAGCTACGAGCAGTACTTC.